The present T cell receptor (beta chain) was sequenced within a study of T cell repertoires in cytomegalovirus infection. Study information: TCR beta signatures that were public indicated CMV infection and matching HLA type.

As for this clonotype: What it binds is unknown. This may stem from a read error, because a much larger clone lies one nucleotide away.

CDR1 and CDR2 (germline): DFQATT, SNEGSKA (reference sequence). CDR3 length equals 14 residues. TCRdb recomputed calls from the reads with MiXCR, one row per CDR3 protein. The sample shows about 130,000 distinct CDR3 sequences, 8.8% of them seen only once. Findings of the study overall: People with CMV and the relevant HLA were identified by cumulative public TCR beta family frequency.

Sequenced input: PBMCs. The genes are TRBV20-1 and TRBJ2-3, with 7 bases that match TRBD2. This TCR was recovered from a human donor in good health (CMV status not recorded). Some clones in this sample may be carry-over from other donors' samples. The CDR3: CCARLPGGADTQYF. The CDR3 region has the DNA TGCTGTGCTAGACTTCCTGGGGGGGCAGATACGCAGTATTTT.